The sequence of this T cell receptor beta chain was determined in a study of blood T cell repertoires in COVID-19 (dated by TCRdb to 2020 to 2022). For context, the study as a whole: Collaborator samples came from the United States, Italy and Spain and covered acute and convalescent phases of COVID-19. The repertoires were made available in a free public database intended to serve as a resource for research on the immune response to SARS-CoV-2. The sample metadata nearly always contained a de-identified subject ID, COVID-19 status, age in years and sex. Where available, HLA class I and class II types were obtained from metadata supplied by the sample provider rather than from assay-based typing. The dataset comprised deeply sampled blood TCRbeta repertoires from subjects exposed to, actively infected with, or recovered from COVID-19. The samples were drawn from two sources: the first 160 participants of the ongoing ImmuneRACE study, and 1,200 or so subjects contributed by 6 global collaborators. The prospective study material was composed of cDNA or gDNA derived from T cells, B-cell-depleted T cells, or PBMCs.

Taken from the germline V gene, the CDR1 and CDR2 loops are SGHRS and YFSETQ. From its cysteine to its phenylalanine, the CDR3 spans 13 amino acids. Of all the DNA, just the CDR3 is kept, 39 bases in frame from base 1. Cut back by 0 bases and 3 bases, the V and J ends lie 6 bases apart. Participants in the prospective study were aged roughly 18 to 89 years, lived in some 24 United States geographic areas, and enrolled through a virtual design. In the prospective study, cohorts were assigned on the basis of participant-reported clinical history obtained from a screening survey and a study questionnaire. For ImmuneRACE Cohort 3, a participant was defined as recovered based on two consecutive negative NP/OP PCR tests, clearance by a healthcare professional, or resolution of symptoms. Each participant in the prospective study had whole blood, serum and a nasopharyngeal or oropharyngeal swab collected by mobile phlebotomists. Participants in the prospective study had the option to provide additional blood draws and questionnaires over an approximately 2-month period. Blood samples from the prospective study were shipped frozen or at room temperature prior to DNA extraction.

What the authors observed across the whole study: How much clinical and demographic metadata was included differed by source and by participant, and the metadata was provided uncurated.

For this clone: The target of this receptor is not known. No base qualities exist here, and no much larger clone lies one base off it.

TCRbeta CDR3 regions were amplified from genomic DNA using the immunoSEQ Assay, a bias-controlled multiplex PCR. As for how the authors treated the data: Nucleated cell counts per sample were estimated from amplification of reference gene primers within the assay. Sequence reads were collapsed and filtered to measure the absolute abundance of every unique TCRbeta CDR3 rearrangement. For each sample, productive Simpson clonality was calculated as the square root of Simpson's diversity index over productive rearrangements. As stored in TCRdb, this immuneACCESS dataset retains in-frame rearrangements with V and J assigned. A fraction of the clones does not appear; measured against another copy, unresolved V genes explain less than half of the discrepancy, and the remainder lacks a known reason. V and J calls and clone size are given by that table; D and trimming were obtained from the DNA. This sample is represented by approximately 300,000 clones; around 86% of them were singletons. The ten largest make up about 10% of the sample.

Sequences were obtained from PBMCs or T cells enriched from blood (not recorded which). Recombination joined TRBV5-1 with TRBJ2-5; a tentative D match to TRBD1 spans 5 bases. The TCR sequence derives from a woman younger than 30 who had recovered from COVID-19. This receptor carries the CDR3 CASSLAREETQYF. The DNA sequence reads TGCGCCAGCAGCTTGGCCAGGGAAGAGACCCAGTACTTC.